The entry that follows covers one T cell receptor beta chain sequence. Its antigen is not known. This table comes from immunoSEQ multiplex PCR, and its TCRdb copy is limited to in-frame clones, with some not included. The data hold 55,000 to 85,000 clones, with more than 80% observed a single time. The sample belongs to a study of OX40 agonist ivuxolimab in advanced cancers. Study findings and constraints: Clonal expansion by week 6 occurred in CD4+ and CD8+ blood T cells (at 0.1 to 3.0 mg/kg).

The CDR3 is made up of 9 amino acids. V lost 8 bases and J 11 bases, leaving 9 bases between the germline ends. CDR1 is MNHNS, CDR2 SASEGT, per germline. Excluded were patients having autoimmune disease history or systemic immunosuppression. The rearrangement uses TRBV6-1 and TRBJ1-1; D unclear. The sample in question was CD4+ or CD8+ T cells sorted from blood, obtained in a trial of the OX40 agonist ivuxolimab. This TCR came from an adult with an advanced solid tumor such as melanoma, head and neck, liver or kidney cancer. CDR3 coding DNA: TGTGCCAGCGAAGGACGGGCTTTCTTT. This sequence encodes CASEGRAFF.